This T cell receptor (beta chain) was recorded in a study of shared clonotypes between healthy human individuals. Study background: The plates for each donor numbered three CD4 naive, three CD4 memory, two CD8 naive and one CD8 memory. Notes on the study in general: Sampling covered blood only; tissue repertoires likely differ.

Sorted subsets were amplified in replicate PCRs using approximately 200 ng DNA, approximately 30,000 T cell genomes. Authors' analysis steps: Filtering differed because ImmunoSEQ produced junction-only sequences that carried no quality scores. Method: immunoSEQ multiplex PCR; TCRdb's copy keeps in-frame clones and lacks some. The DNA gave D and trimming, while V, J and clone size come from that table. The table lists roughly 2 million clones, 85% to 95% of them singletons. A remark on this clone: Its specificity is not known.

In germline, CDR1 is SGHTS, CDR2 YDEGEE. Trimming took off 0 bases at V and 1 base at J, with 19 bases between the two ends. CDR3 length: 18 amino acids. Naive CD8 isolation took CD45RO-negative cells positively selected for CCR7 and excluded terminally differentiated effector memory CD45RA+ cells. The genes are TRBV5-8 and TRBJ1-1; D uncertain. The source of this sequence is a man younger than 35 in good health. The source material was naive CD8+ T cells sorted from blood. The CDR3 DNA sequence: TGTGCCAGCAGCTTGGTTGTCGGCGGCTTGATCGGGAACACTGAAGCTTTCTTT. Translation: CASSLVVGGLIGNTEAFF.